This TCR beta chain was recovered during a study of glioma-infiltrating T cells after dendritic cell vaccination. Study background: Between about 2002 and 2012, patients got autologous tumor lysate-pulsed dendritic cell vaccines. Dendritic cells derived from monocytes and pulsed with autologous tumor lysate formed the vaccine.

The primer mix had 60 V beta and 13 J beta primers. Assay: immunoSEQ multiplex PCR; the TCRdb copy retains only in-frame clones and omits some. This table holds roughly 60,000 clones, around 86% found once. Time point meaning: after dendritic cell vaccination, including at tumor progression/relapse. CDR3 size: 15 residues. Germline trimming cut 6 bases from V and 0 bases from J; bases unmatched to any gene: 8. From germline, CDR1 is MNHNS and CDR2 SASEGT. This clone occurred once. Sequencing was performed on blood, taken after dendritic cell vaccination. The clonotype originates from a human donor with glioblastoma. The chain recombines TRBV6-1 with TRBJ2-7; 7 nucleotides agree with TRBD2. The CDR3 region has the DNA TGTGCCAGCAGCTCGAGCGGGGCAAGCTCCTACGAGCAGTACTTC. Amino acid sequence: CASSSSGASSYEQYF.